Shown below are 10 T cell receptor beta chains from a single sample sequenced in a study of vaccination effects on CD4 cells after COVID-19 (dated by TCRdb to between 2021 and 2024). No cognate antigen is known for these TCRs. In the ViraFEST assay, PBMC were stimulated with viral peptide pools, and TCR sequencing was then used to find antigen-specific CD4+ T cell clonotypes based on their expansion. After roughly 11 days of culture, CD4+ T cells were isolated with the EasySep CD4+ T cell isolation kit. The absence of prior SARS-CoV-2 infection in healthy vaccine recipients was confirmed by negative nucleocapsid antibodies before and after vaccination. Library creation used the immunoSEQ multiplex PCR assay. TCRdb limited this immuneACCESS table to in-frame rearrangements with V and J called. A share of clones is missing; checked studies link under half to unresolved V genes, and the rest is unexplained. Within this sample are under 80,000 clones, with under 80% of them counted one time only. Roughly a tenth of the sample belongs to the ten largest clones.

Sample: CD4+ T cells from PBMCs cultured with SARS-CoV-2 spike peptides, taken before COVID-19 vaccination. The sample's cell subset or site label is to be understood as: SARS-CoV-2 spike overlapping peptide pool stimulation. Every receptor here comes from a human donor who received a COVID-19 vaccine.

The chain recombines TRBV5-1 with TRBJ1-6, with a tentative D call TRBD1 (5 bases). CDR1 SGHRS and CDR2 YFSETQ come from the germline V gene. The CDR3 covers 15 residues. V was cut by 2 bases and J by 4 bases, with 10 bases left in between. CDR3 DNA sequence: TGCGCCAGCAGCTTACGGGACTTTTATAATTCACCCCTCCACTTT. This encodes CASSLRDFYNSPLHF.

The rearrangement joins TRBV7-2 to TRBJ2-5, with a possible D match to TRBD1 (6 bases). CDR3 length: 14 amino acids. Trimming removed 5 bases at V and 4 bases at J, with 14 bases between. CDR1 SGHTA and CDR2 FQGNSA come from the germline V gene. Here the CDR3 DNA reads TGTGCCAGCAGCCCAACAGGGTTTGGAGAGACCCAGTACTTC. It specifies CASSPTGFGETQYF.

This chain connects TRBV18 to TRBJ2-1; D perhaps matches TRBD2 (6 bases). Trimming took off 2 bases at V and 4 bases at J, with 12 bases between the two ends. CDR3 length: 15 amino acids. The germline V gene encodes CDR1 KGHSH and CDR2 LQKENI. CDR3 in amino acids: CASSPSQGGYNEQFF. CDR3 nucleotides: TGTGCCAGCTCACCATCCCAGGGAGGTTACAATGAGCAGTTCTTC.

The V call is TRBV6-1, the J call TRBJ1-5, with 7 positions matching TRBD1. The CDR3 contains 15 residues. Germline V gene sequence: CDR1 MNHNS, CDR2 SASEGT. The V gene end was trimmed by 3 bases and the J gene end by 6 bases; junction bases not matched to a gene: 8. CDR3 amino acids: CASSELQGWGQPQHF. CDR3 DNA sequence: TGTGCCAGCAGTGAGCTACAGGGGTGGGGTCAGCCCCAGCATTTT.

J is TRBJ2-1 and V is TRBV7-3; 7 positions match TRBD2. CDR1 SGHTA and CDR2 FQGTGA come from the germline V gene. With 3 bases clipped from V and 4 bases from J, the junction kept 6 bases outside the gene matches. This CDR3 is built from 15 residues. The CDR3 coding sequence is TGTGCCAGCAGCTTCTCCAGCGGGAAATACAATGAGCAGTTCTTC. This gives the protein CASSFSSGKYNEQFF.

This clone was counted once. Here the CDR3 DNA reads TGCAGTGCTAGTAACCGGGACAACTATGGCTACACCTTC. Translating gives CSASNRDNYGYTF. V and J are TRBV20-1 and TRBJ1-2; D might be TRBD1 (5 bases). V gave up 3 bases and J gave up 2 bases, with 10 bases separating them. Per germline, CDR1 DFQATT and CDR2 SNEGSKA (reference sequence). The CDR3 covers 13 residues.

The chain carries TRBV10-3 and TRBJ2-3, with TRBD1 matching over 11 bases. The CDR3 runs to 13 residues. Germline assignment: CDR1 ENHRY and CDR2 SYGVKD. V lost 6 bases to trimming and J lost 6 bases; unmatched junction nucleotides: 2. The CDR3 coding sequence is TGTGCCATCAGCGGACAGGGGGCTGATACGCAGTATTTT. Protein: CAISGQGADTQYF.

V and J are TRBV29-1 and TRBJ1-2; D is unclear. This CDR3 is built from 12 residues. CDR1 SQVTM and CDR2 ANQGSEA come from the germline V gene. V was clipped by 2 bases and J by 6 bases, with 10 bases between them. CDR3: CSVETRRDGYTF. The CDR3 coding sequence is TGCAGCGTTGAAACCAGACGGGATGGCTACACCTTC.

The chain joins TRBV5-1 to TRBJ2-2; the match to TRBD1 covers 8 bases. The V gene end was trimmed by 4 bases and the J gene end by 7 bases; junction bases not matched to a gene: 9. CDR1 is SGHRS and CDR2 is YFSETQ in the germline V gene. This CDR3 contains 15 residues. The CDR3 DNA reads as TGCGCCAGCAGCCCCTGGACAGGGCGAGGCGGGGAGCTGTTTTTT. This codes for CASSPWTGRGGELFF.

This chain links TRBV14 with TRBJ1-1; D gene unclear. Looked up from germline, CDR1 is SGHDN and CDR2 is FVKESK. This CDR3 has 13 amino acids. The V gene lost 2 bases and the J gene lost 4 bases, with 8 bases spanning the gap. The CDR3 protein is CASSQSRGTEAFF. The CDR3 nucleotides are TGTGCCAGCAGCCAATCCCGGGGCACTGAAGCTTTCTTT.